The clone carrying this TCR beta chain was recorded at least ten times. This sample is part of a study of T-cell memory formation after mild COVID-19. CDR3 size: 14 residues. Deletions cut 5 bases from V and 12 bases from J, with 20 bases between. TCRdb ran MiXCR on the 5' RACE reads and lists one entry per CDR3 protein. The sample yields fewer than 650,000 distinct CDR3 sequences, around a sixth seen once. Material for sequencing was PBMCs or a T cell subset sorted from them (not recorded which). The receptor comes from an adult woman who had mild COVID-19 (a few samples of this study predate the infection). Cell type and time point are not known. The chain uses TRBV12-3 or TRBV12-4 and TRBJ2-1, with D tentatively TRBD1 or TRBD2 (6 bases each). CDR3 nucleotides: TGTGCCAGCAGTCCAGAAAGAAGAGAGGGGGGGCAGTTCTTC. Residues: CASSPERREGGQFF.